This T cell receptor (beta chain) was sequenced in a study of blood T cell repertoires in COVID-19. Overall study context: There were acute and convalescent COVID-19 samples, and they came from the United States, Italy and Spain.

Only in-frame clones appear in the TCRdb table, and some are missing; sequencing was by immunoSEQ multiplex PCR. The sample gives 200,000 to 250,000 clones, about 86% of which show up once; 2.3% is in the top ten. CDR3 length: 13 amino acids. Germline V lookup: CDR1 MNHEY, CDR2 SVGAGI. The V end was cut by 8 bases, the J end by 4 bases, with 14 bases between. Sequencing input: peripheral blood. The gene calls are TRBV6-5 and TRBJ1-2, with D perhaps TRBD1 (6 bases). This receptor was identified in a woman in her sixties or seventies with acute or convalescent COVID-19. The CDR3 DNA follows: TGTGCCAGCTCCGCCACAGGGACCTATGGCTACACCTTC. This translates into CASSATGTYGYTF.